The table lists the clone carrying this T cell receptor (beta chain) with many counts. Its target is unknown. This entry is derived from a study of T cells in Graves' hyperthyroidism and ophthalmopathy. Study-level results: Median prediction lead before ophthalmopathy onset was 6.5 months with the model.

Amplification yielded TCR beta CDR3 regions, with RNA transcripts as the source. HTBI primers drove first-round RT-PCR of the TCR CDR3. Each CDR3 protein gets one entry after TCRdb re-called the multiplex PCR reads with MiXCR. Of around 300,000 distinct CDR3 sequences listed, roughly 13% are singletons. Germline CDR1 and CDR2: DFQATT and SNEGSKA (reference sequence). This CDR3 region has 15 residues. V shed 3 bases, J shed 5 bases, and the junction held 10 bases outside the gene matches. This sequence originates from a woman between 35 and 50 years old with Graves' hyperthyroidism. The chain has TRBV20-1 and TRBJ2-7, with 10 nucleotides matching TRBD2. Material: blood. CDR3 loop: CSARPLAGGIHEQYF. CDR3 DNA: TGCAGTGCTAGGCCCTTAGCGGGAGGTATCCACGAGCAGTACTTC.